This T cell receptor beta chain was recovered during a study of OX40 agonist ivuxolimab in advanced cancers. Whole-study results and caveats: More expanded clones were found, on average, in CD8+ than in CD4+ T cells.

CDR1 and CDR2 from the germline V gene are MDHEN and SYDVKM. This CDR3 is built from 15 residues. As to this clone: The antigen is unknown. At one end the junction does not follow the germline gene, possibly because of a read error.

Profiled with immunoSEQ multiplex PCR; TCRdb holds only in-frame clones, not every one. The table has around 30,000 clones, 84% seen once. The sample consisted of CD4+ or CD8+ T cells sorted from blood, taken in a trial of the OX40 agonist ivuxolimab. This chain uses TRBV28 with TRBJ1-5; unclear D gene. The receptor was derived from an adult with an advanced solid tumor such as melanoma, head and neck, liver or kidney cancer. The CDR3 region is CASSLLTDSNQPQHF. CDR3 sequence (DNA): TGTGCCAGCAGCTTATTGACGGATAGCAATCAGCCCCAGCATTTT.